These T cell receptor beta chains were read from a single sample in a study of T cell repertoires in cytomegalovirus infection. TCRdb itself ran the reads through MiXCR, one entry per CDR3 protein. The sample yields nearly 70,000 distinct CDR3 sequences, approximately 22% seen once. These receptors have no known antigen. The sequencing input was PBMCs, sequenced either directly or after in vitro stimulation (not recorded which). These receptors originate from a human donor in good health (CMV status not recorded). Some clones in this sample may be carry-over from other donors' samples. Each CDR3 is given with its conserved first and last residue. A D gene is named only where the DNA matches it firmly. Clone size is given for some rows only: seen once, a few or many times, or a class if the clone is expanded.

v_call,d_call,clone_size,j_call,cdr3_aa,cdr3_nt
TRBV2,-,-,TRBJ2-1,CASSVTGNEQFF,TGTGCCAGCAGTGTTACGGGCAATGAGCAGTTCTTC
TRBV5-6,-,few,TRBJ1-2,CASSPSVGGIYGYTF,TGTGCCAGCAGCCCCTCGGTCGGGGGAATCTATGGCTACACCTTC
TRBV4-1,-,-,TRBJ1-6,CASSQIQGADGSPLHF,TGCGCCAGCAGCCAGATACAGGGAGCCGATGGTTCACCCCTCCACTTT
TRBV6-6,-,-,TRBJ1-2,CASGNYGYTF,TGTGCCAGCGGGAACTATGGCTACACCTTC
TRBV27,TRBD2,-,TRBJ2-7,CASKASGITYEQYF,TGTGCCAGCAAGGCTAGCGGGATCACCTACGAGCAGTACTTC
TRBV6-5,-,few,TRBJ1-6,CASSDRGGLSSPLHF,TGTGCCAGCAGTGACCGGGGGGGGCTCTCATCACCCCTCCACTTT
TRBV28,-,-,TRBJ2-5,CASSLIPGVGETQYF,TGTGCCAGCAGTTTGATCCCAGGGGTTGGTGAGACCCAGTACTTC
TRBV20-1,-,-,TRBJ2-2,CSARDRGLNTGELFF,TGCAGTGCTAGAGATCGGGGGCTGAACACCGGGGAGCTGTTTTTT
TRBV12-3/TRBV12-4,-,few,TRBJ2-3,CASSPPVGTDTQYF,TGTGCCAGCAGTCCCCCGGTAGGCACAGATACGCAGTATTTT
TRBV28,TRBD2,-,TRBJ2-1,CASSVGTSGSKGQFF,TGTGCCAGCAGTGTCGGGACTAGCGGGTCCAAGGGGCAGTTCTTC
TRBV5-4,-,few,TRBJ1-3,CASSLTAPGNTIYF,TGTGCCAGCAGCTTGACGGCGCCTGGAAACACCATATATTTT
TRBV6-2/TRBV6-3,TRBD1,few,TRBJ1-1,CASSRGQGNAEAFF,TGTGCCAGCAGTAGAGGACAGGGTAACGCTGAAGCTTTCTTT
TRBV5-6,-,many,TRBJ2-7,CASGNYEQYF,TGTGCCAGCGGAAACTACGAGCAGTACTTC
TRBV19,-,-,TRBJ2-1,CASSVALEGYNEQFF,TGTGCCAGTAGTGTAGCCCTTGAGGGCTACAATGAGCAGTTCTTC
TRBV28,-,-,TRBJ2-2,CASRLSNTGELFF,TGTGCCAGCAGGCTATCGAACACCGGGGAGCTGTTTTTT
TRBV2,TRBD1,few,TRBJ1-5,CASSVDRGGQPQHF,TGTGCCAGCAGTGTGGACAGGGGGGGTCAGCCCCAGCATTTT
TRBV29-1,TRBD1,few,TRBJ1-1,CSGGQGRAEAFF,TGCAGCGGGGGACAGGGGAGGGCTGAAGCTTTCTTT
TRBV19,TRBD1,-,TRBJ1-1,CASSPGQEATEAFF,TGTGCCAGTAGTCCCGGACAGGAAGCTACTGAAGCTTTCTTT
TRBV19,TRBD2,-,TRBJ2-3,CASSSSGRHTDTQYF,TGTGCCAGTAGTTCTAGCGGGAGACACACAGATACGCAGTATTTT
TRBV7-6,-,-,TRBJ1-4,CASRFNEKLFF,TGTGCCAGCAGGTTTAATGAAAAACTGTTTTTT
TRBV5-4,TRBD2,-,TRBJ2-3,CASSDTGTSGSIYTQYF,TGTGCCAGCAGCGATACCGGGACTAGCGGGAGCATATATACGCAGTATTTT
TRBV4-2,TRBD2,-,TRBJ2-3,CASSPREGTSGRSDTQYF,TGTGCCAGCAGCCCTCGCGAGGGGACTAGCGGGAGGTCAGATACGCAGTATTTT
TRBV29-1,-,-,TRBJ1-1,CSVRVHTEAFF,TGCAGCGTACGAGTCCACACTGAAGCTTTCTTT
TRBV11-1,-,-,TRBJ2-7,CASSSPGTLAYEQYF,TGTGCCAGCAGTTCTCCCGGGACACTCGCCTACGAGCAGTACTTC
TRBV12-3/TRBV12-4,TRBD1,many,TRBJ1-1,CASSLGQGTEAFF,TGTGCCAGCAGCTTGGGACAGGGGACTGAAGCTTTCTTT
TRBV28,-,-,TRBJ1-1,CASSLSSGVAFF,TGTGCCAGCAGTTTAAGTTCGGGGGTGGCTTTCTTT
TRBV29-1,TRBD1,-,TRBJ1-1,CSAFRDRGMNTEAFF,TGCAGCGCTTTCCGGGACAGGGGGATGAACACTGAAGCTTTCTTT
TRBV19,-,-,TRBJ1-5,CATRGTLSNQPQHF,TGTGCCACTCGCGGGACTCTTAGCAATCAGCCCCAGCATTTT
TRBV7-2,TRBD2,-,TRBJ2-1,CASSLVSGTSGGNEQFF,TGTGCCAGCAGCTTAGTGTCCGGGACTAGCGGGGGCAATGAGCAGTTCTTC
TRBV20-1,TRBD1,-,TRBJ1-6,CSAYGQGSYGSSPLHF,TGCAGTGCTTACGGACAGGGTTCTTATGGAAGTTCACCCCTCCACTTT
TRBV20-1,TRBD2,-,TRBJ2-7,CSAQTSGVAYEQYF,TGCAGTGCCCAGACTAGCGGGGTCGCCTACGAGCAGTACTTC
TRBV7-9,-,-,TRBJ1-3,CASSLLPNSGNTIYF,TGTGCCAGCAGCTTATTGCCGAACTCTGGAAACACCATATATTTT
TRBV5-1,-,few,TRBJ1-1,CASSLGEALGGEAFF,TGCGCCAGCAGCTTGGGTGAGGCTCTCGGTGGTGAAGCTTTCTTT
TRBV28,-,many,TRBJ2-1,CASRTQYRASSYNEQFF,TGTGCCAGCAGGACCCAATACAGGGCCAGCTCCTACAATGAGCAGTTCTTC
TRBV28,TRBD1,few,TRBJ2-1,CAAGLPDRGRPNEQFF,TGTGCCGCGGGGCTACCGGACAGGGGAAGGCCCAATGAGCAGTTCTTC
TRBV12-3/TRBV12-4,-,-,TRBJ2-7,CASSVDGAASYEQYF,TGTGCCAGCAGTGTGGACGGCGCGGCCTCCTACGAGCAGTACTTC
TRBV20-1,-,-,TRBJ2-7,CSAVDGNEQYF,TGCAGTGCGGTGGACGGGAACGAGCAGTACTTC